This T cell receptor (beta chain) comes out of a study of blood T cell repertoires in COVID-19. Overall study context: COVID-19 samples from acute and convalescent phases originated in the United States, Italy and Spain. T cells, B-cell-depleted T cells, or PBMCs supplied cDNA or gDNA.

Seattle cases were enrolled at active infection and followed longitudinally. In the study's own analysis: For nucleated cells, counts were estimated from reference gene primer amplification. The assay was immunoSEQ multiplex PCR, and TCRdb's table has in-frame clones only and misses some. The D gene and trimming were derived from the DNA, and the V and J assignments and clone size from that table. Altogether 300,000 to 450,000 clones are present, about 89% being singletons, with the ten largest covering 3%. The source is a woman aged 25 to 39 with COVID-19, enrolled during active disease. The sample was peripheral blood.

Here the CDR3 reads CASSQGWTGELFF. In nucleotides, the CDR3 is TGCGCCAGCAGCCAGGGGTGGACCGGGGAGCTGTTTTTT. The chain is built from TRBV10-1 and TRBJ2-2; tentatively, D is TRBD1 (6 bases). Deletions cut 6 bases from V and 5 bases from J, with 10 bases between. The CDR3 totals 13 residues. The germline V gene has CDR1 WNHNN and CDR2 SYGVQD (reference sequence).